These 31 T cell receptor beta chains came from one sample sequenced in a study of blood T cell repertoires in COVID-19. The assay was immunoSEQ multiplex PCR, and TCRdb's table has in-frame clones only and misses some. The sample has some 320,000 clones; about 90% are singletons. Sequencing input: PBMCs or T cells enriched from blood (not recorded which). Receptor source: a woman in her fifties or sixties who had been exposed to COVID-19.

This clone was seen just once. This chain connects TRBV7-2 to TRBJ2-3, with 15 positions matching TRBD2. Germline V gene data show CDR1 as SGHTA and CDR2 as FQGNSA. The CDR3 spans 18 residues. The ends lost 0 bases at V and 7 bases at J; junction bases unmatched: 8. In nucleotides, the CDR3 is TGTGCCAGCAGCTTAGCGCCAGGGACTAGCGGGGGGCAGAATACGCAGTATTTT. It yields the protein CASSLAPGTSGGQNTQYF. Full variable domain (remainder filled in from reference TRBV7-2 and TRBJ2-3): GAGVSQSPSNKVTEKGKDVELRCDPISGHTALYWYRQSLGQGLEFLIYFQGNSAPDKSGLPSDRFSAERTGGSVSTLTIQRTQQEDSAVYLCASSLAPGTSGGQNTQYFGPGTRLTVL.

This sequence joins TRBV7-2 and TRBJ1-2; 7 bases agree with TRBD1. After removal of 5 bases from V and 4 bases from J, the junction contained 7 bases not matched to a gene. The CDR3 consists of 14 residues. CDR1 and CDR2 (germline): SGHTA, FQGNSA. The CDR3 nucleotides are TGTGCCAGCAGCGGGACAGCGGCGAGCTATGGCTACACCTTC. Translation: CASSGTAASYGYTF. The full variable domain, completed using reference TRBV7-2 and TRBJ1-2, is GAGVSQSPSNKVTEKGKDVELRCDPISGHTALYWYRQSLGQGLEFLIYFQGNSAPDKSGLPSDRFSAERTGGSVSTLTIQRTQQEDSAVYLCASSGTAASYGYTFGSGTRLTVV.

This sequence joins TRBV5-1 and TRBJ2-3; D perhaps matches TRBD2 (5 bases). CDR1 and CDR2 (germline): SGHRS, YFSETQ. The CDR3 covers 15 residues. The V end lost 1 base, the J end lost 2 bases, and 11 bases lay between the germline ends. The CDR3 DNA reads TGCGCCAGCAGCTTGTGGATGAGGGACACAGATACGCAGTATTTT. This sequence encodes CASSLWMRDTDTQYF.

V usage is TRBV15 and J usage is TRBJ1-2, with D tentatively TRBD1 (5 bases). CDR3 length: 15 residues. V lost 1 base, J lost 6 bases, and 15 bases lay in between. Germline CDR1 reads LNHNV; CDR2 reads YYDKDF (reference sequence). CDR3 amino acids: CATSRVGWGGNGYTF. The CDR3, as DNA: TGTGCCACCAGCAGAGTGGGGTGGGGCGGCAATGGCTACACCTTC.

V usage is TRBV5-1 and J usage is TRBJ1-2, with TRBD1 matching over 10 bases. With V trimmed by 0 bases and J by 4 bases, 6 bases remained unmatched. This CDR3 has 16 residues. The V gene's germline CDR1 is SGHRS and CDR2 YFSETQ. CDR3 bases: TGCGCCAGCAGCTTGGAGAGGGGACAGGGGAGCTATGGCTACACCTTC. This codes for CASSLERGQGSYGYTF.

The chain recombines TRBV6-5 with TRBJ1-5; 8 bases map to TRBD1. The trim removed 6 bases at V and 1 base at J, leaving 5 bases unmatched. CDR1 and CDR2 (germline): MNHEY, SVGAGI. The CDR3 extends over 15 amino acids. In DNA, the CDR3 is TGTGCCAGCAGCCCGACAGGGGCCAGCAATCAGCCCCAGCATTTT. Amino acids: CASSPTGASNQPQHF.

The chain joins TRBV15 to TRBJ1-5; possible D gene TRBD1, 5 bases. Germline V gene lookup returns CDR1 LNHNV and CDR2 YYDKDF (reference sequence). Trimming cost V 1 base and J 4 bases, with 5 bases left between them. The CDR3 sequence is 13 residues long. The CDR3 is CATSRAGNQPQHF. The CDR3 nucleotides are TGTGCCACCAGCAGAGCAGGGAATCAGCCCCAGCATTTT.

V gene TRBV19 combines with J gene TRBJ1-5; 8 nucleotides align to TRBD1. Germline V gene lookup returns CDR1 LNHDA and CDR2 SQIVND (reference sequence). The CDR3 contains 18 residues. J gave up 6 bases and V 3 bases, and 16 bases lay outside the gene matches. The CDR3 coding sequence is TGTGCCAGTAGTATCTCAGCAGGGGGCGCGAGTCGGGGTCAGCCCCAGCATTTT. The encoded protein is CASSISAGGASRGQPQHF.

This clone was observed a single time. The chain has TRBV19 and TRBJ2-1, with unresolved D. V shed 6 bases and J shed 5 bases, with 20 bases lying between them. The CDR3 is made up of 16 amino acids. Looked up from germline, CDR1 is LNHDA and CDR2 is SQIVND (reference sequence). In DNA, the CDR3 is TGTGCCAGTAGCCCCGCCGGGTACTATCCCGACAATGAGCAGTTCTTC. It encodes CASSPAGYYPDNEQFF.

The chain is built from TRBV28 and TRBJ2-1, with 8 bases identical to TRBD2. Germline values: CDR1 MDHEN, CDR2 SYDVKM. V shed 11 bases, J shed 1 base, and the junction held 1 base outside the gene matches. The CDR3 spans 12 residues. The CDR3 DNA reads TGTGCCGGCGGGGGGTCCTACAATGAGCAGTTCTTC. Translation gives CAGGGSYNEQFF. Supplemented by reference TRBV28 and TRBJ2-1, the full variable domain reads DVKVTQSSRYLVKRTGEKVFLECVQDMDHENMFWYRQDPGLGLRLIYFSYDVKMKEKGDIPEGYSVSREKKERFSLILESASTNQTSMYLCAGGGSYNEQFFGPGTRLTVL.

This clone appeared a single time. The chain links TRBV3-1 (or the pseudogene TRBV3-2) to TRBJ2-7; D is possibly TRBD2 (6 bases). Trimming left V 2 bases short and J 6 bases short, with 14 bases between. This CDR3 has 14 residues. Germline V CDR1 and CDR2: LGHDT, YNNKEL (reference sequence). The CDR3 DNA reads as TGTGCCAGCAGCCAACCCCCTTGGGGGGTCGAGCAGTACTTC. Its translation is CASSQPPWGVEQYF.

The chain joins TRBV6-5 to TRBJ2-7; perhaps TRBD1 as D (7 bases). Trimming took off 2 bases at V and 4 bases at J, with 15 bases between the two ends. The CDR3 has 15 residues. Germline V lookup: CDR1 MNHEY, CDR2 SVGAGI. CDR3 DNA: TGTGCCAGCAGTTACGCGGGACAGAGGCTTTACGAGCAGTACTTC. As protein: CASSYAGQRLYEQYF.

DNA for the CDR3: TGTGCCACCAGTGACCCGACAGGGGAAGAGACCCAGTACTTC. Translated: CATSDPTGEETQYF. The V call is TRBV24-1, the J call TRBJ2-5; 8 nucleotides match TRBD1. CDR3 length: 14 residues. V shed 4 bases, J shed 3 bases, and the junction held 3 bases outside the gene matches. Germline lookup yields CDR1 KGHDR and CDR2 SFDVKD.

The chain carries TRBV7-2 and TRBJ2-7; no reliable D call. Between the trimmed V and J ends, which lost 4 bases and 4 bases, there was a span of 11 bases. The V gene's germline CDR1 is SGHTA and CDR2 FQGNSA. This CDR3 contains 13 residues. The chain's CDR3 is CASSSPQAYEQYF. The CDR3 DNA follows: TGTGCCAGCAGCTCGCCTCAGGCGTACGAGCAGTACTTC.

The V call is TRBV19, the J call TRBJ1-1; D possibly corresponds to TRBD1 (6 bases). CDR3 length: 14 amino acids. Trimming stripped 3 bases from V and 5 bases from J, with 13 bases between. Germline assignment: CDR1 LNHDA and CDR2 SQIVND (reference sequence). Here the CDR3 DNA reads TGTGCCAGTAGTATCGGGAGGGGGTGGACTGAAGCTTTCTTT. Translating gives CASSIGRGWTEAFF.

The chain links TRBV7-9 to TRBJ1-1; 9 bases match TRBD1. CDR1 and CDR2 (germline): SEHNR, FQNEAQ (reference sequence). The CDR3 runs to 18 residues. J was trimmed by 0 bases and V by 5 bases; bases with no gene match: 13. The DNA for the CDR3 is TGTGCCAGCAGCCTCTCTAGAGGACAGGGGCTTCTGAACACTGAAGCTTTCTTT. This codes for CASSLSRGQGLLNTEAFF.

J is TRBJ2-7 and V is TRBV28, with TRBD2 as a possible D gene (6 bases). Trimming cost V 5 bases and J 0 bases, with 14 bases left between them. The CDR3 runs to 15 residues. Germline V gives CDR1 MDHEN, CDR2 SYDVKM. In DNA form, the CDR3 reads TGTGCCAGCAGTCTAGCGTTTGCACACTCCTACGAGCAGTACTTC. Encoded protein: CASSLAFAHSYEQYF.

In this sample, this clone turned up once. The chain combines TRBV28 with TRBJ2-7; 9 positions match TRBD2. The germline V gene has CDR1 MDHEN and CDR2 SYDVKM. The CDR3 runs 15 residues. V was clipped by 6 bases and J by 0 bases; unmatched bases: 6. CDR3 in DNA: TGTGCCAGCAGCCCCAGACTAGCGGTCTCCTACGAGCAGTACTTC. Its protein is CASSPRLAVSYEQYF.

The rearrangement joins TRBV28 to TRBJ2-3; 11 bases are shared with TRBD2. This CDR3 contains 19 residues. Germline V gives CDR1 MDHEN, CDR2 SYDVKM. J was trimmed by 2 bases and V by 3 bases; bases with no gene match: 13. The DNA for the CDR3 is TGTGCCAGCAGTTTTACGGCTCAGACTAGCGGGGTTGTCACAGATACGCAGTATTTT. This gives the protein CASSFTAQTSGVVTDTQYF.

This clone appeared a single time. J is TRBJ1-4 and V is TRBV2, with 8 bases fitting TRBD1. Losses at the gene ends were 6 bases for V and 3 bases for J; bases not matched to a gene: 9. This CDR3 is 16 amino acids long. CDR1 and CDR2 from the germline V gene are SNHLY and FYNNEI. The CDR3 sequence: CASRRQGSLANEKLFF. The CDR3, as DNA: TGTGCCAGCAGACGACAGGGGAGTTTGGCTAATGAAAAACTGTTTTTT.

J is TRBJ2-6 and V is TRBV10-3; weak D call: TRBD1 (6 bases). Germline V gene lookup returns CDR1 ENHRY and CDR2 SYGVKD. Trimming took 7 bases from V and 1 from J, leaving 11 bases between them. This CDR3 is 15 amino acids long. Here the CDR3 DNA reads TGTGCCATCACCACAGGGTTGTCTGGGGCCAACGTCCTGACTTTC. Translation gives CAITTGLSGANVLTF.

The chain couples TRBV6-5 to TRBJ1-1; weak D call: TRBD1 (5 bases). V was shortened by 8 bases and J by 3 bases, with 13 bases between the two germline ends. The germline CDR1 and CDR2 sequences are MNHEY and SVGAGI. The CDR3 runs to 13 residues. The CDR3 DNA reads as TGTGCCAGCGGCCAGGGTGTAGACACTGAAGCTTTCTTT. Residues: CASGQGVDTEAFF.

The chain links TRBV3-1 (or the pseudogene TRBV3-2) to TRBJ2-3; TRBD1 is a possible D gene (5 bases). This CDR3 is built from 15 residues. The germline gives CDR1 LGHDT, CDR2 YNNKEL (reference sequence). Deletions cut 0 bases from V and 0 bases from J, with 7 bases between. CDR3 in DNA: TGTGCCAGCAGCCAAGAGTCAGGGAGCACAGATACGCAGTATTTT. This codes for CASSQESGSTDTQYF.

A note on this clone: Mismatch with germline at one junction end may stem from a read error. The rearrangement uses TRBV6-1 and TRBJ1-2; tentative D call: TRBD1 (6 bases). Germline CDR1 is MNHNS and CDR2 is SASEGT. This CDR3 comprises 11 residues. CDR3 DNA sequence: TGTGCCAGCAGTGAGGACGGGACAAGCCTCTTC. This codes for CASSEDGTSLF.

The gene calls are TRBV5-6 and TRBJ1-2, with D uncertain. CDR3 length: 14 amino acids. Germline lookup yields CDR1 SGHDT and CDR2 YYEEEE. With 4 bases removed from V and 1 base from J, the gap between germline ends came to 11 bases. The CDR3 DNA reads as TGTGCCAGCAGCCTAGGAACCTTTAACTATGGCTACACCTTC. It codes for CASSLGTFNYGYTF.

J is TRBJ1-2 and V is TRBV2; 8 bases line up with TRBD1. In germline, CDR1 is SNHLY, CDR2 FYNNEI. The V segment lost 5 bases and the J segment 8 bases; nucleotides outside the gene matches: 4. There are 12 residues in the CDR3. The CDR3 protein is CASSTDRGGYTF. CDR3 nucleotides: TGTGCCAGCAGTACCGACAGGGGCGGCTACACCTTC.

The chain joins TRBV28 to TRBJ1-2; D is possibly TRBD1 (6 bases). CDR3 length equals 13 residues. Looked up from germline, CDR1 is MDHEN and CDR2 is SYDVKM. The V end lost 7 bases, the J end lost 12 bases, and 21 bases lay between the germline ends. The CDR3 DNA is TGTGCCAGCACCCCCGGTCAGGAGACAGGTGACACCTTC. This translates into CASTPGQETGDTF.

The V gene is TRBV5-1, the J gene TRBJ1-5, with 11 bases that match TRBD1. J was trimmed by 5 bases and V by 4 bases; bases with no gene match: 8. The CDR3 is 16 amino acids. Germline V gene data show CDR1 as SGHRS and CDR2 as YFSETQ. The CDR3 protein is CASSPGTGGDHQPQHF. As DNA, the CDR3 is TGCGCCAGCAGCCCCGGGACAGGGGGGGACCATCAGCCCCAGCATTTT.

The sample holds a few counts of this clone. This sequence joins TRBV6-5 and TRBJ1-5, with TRBD1 identical over 10 bases. The CDR3 runs to 15 residues. J lost 3 bases, V lost 6 bases, and 5 bases had no gene match. Germline assignment: CDR1 MNHEY and CDR2 SVGAGI. CDR3 coding DNA: TGTGCCAGCAGGCCGGACAGGGGGAACAATCAGCCCCAGCATTTT. Translating gives CASRPDRGNNQPQHF.

This clone was found once. The chain recombines TRBV2 with TRBJ2-1; possibly TRBD2 for D (5 bases). The CDR3 is 16 residues long. Germline V CDR1 and CDR2: SNHLY, FYNNEI. V was clipped by 3 bases and J by 5 bases, with 17 bases between them. In DNA, the CDR3 is TGTGCCAGCAGTGAGAGGGCAGGAGAGGGAAACAATGAGCAGTTCTTC. As protein: CASSERAGEGNNEQFF. Drawing the rest from reference TRBV2 and TRBJ2-1, the complete variable domain is EPEVTQTPSHQVTQMGQEVILRCVPISNHLYFYWYRQILGQKVEFLVSFYNNEISEKSEIFDDQFSVERPDGSNFTLKIRSTKLEDSAMYFCASSERAGEGNNEQFFGPGTRLTVL.

The chain joins TRBV7-2 to TRBJ2-1; 9 bases agree with TRBD1. The CDR3 length is 13 residues. Germline CDR1 SGHTA, CDR2 FQGNSA. Unmatched junction bases numbered 6, after V lost 5 bases and J lost 10 bases. The CDR3 reads CASSGRTGEEQFF. DNA of the CDR3: TGTGCCAGCAGCGGACGGACAGGGGAGGAGCAGTTCTTC.